The 2 T cell receptor beta chains in this list originate from one sample, sequenced in a study of T cell repertoires in cytomegalovirus infection. TCRdb redid the calling of the reads with MiXCR, one entry per CDR3 protein. Found here are about 530,000 distinct CDR3 sequences, about 30% of them singletons; the top ten hold around 14%. Sequencing used PBMCs. These receptors originate from a human donor in good health (CMV status not recorded). Some clones in this sample may be carry-over from other donors' samples.

This chain links TRBV24-1 with TRBJ2-1, with D possibly called TRBD1 or TRBD2 (5 bases each). The V gene's germline CDR1 is KGHDR and CDR2 SFDVKD. The length of the CDR3 is 15 residues. Trimming cost V 3 bases and J 5 bases, with 13 bases left between them. CDR3 DNA sequence: TGTGCCACCAGTGATAGAGGGGCGAAAAACAATGAGCAGTTCTTC. Amino acid sequence: CATSDRGAKNNEQFF.

The J gene is TRBJ1-2, the V gene TRBV29-1; D remains ambiguous. Germline values: CDR1 SQVTM, CDR2 ANQGSEA. V was cut by 0 bases and J by 8 bases, with 10 bases left in between. CDR3 length: 12 amino acids. Written as DNA, the CDR3 is TGCAGCGTTGAAGAACCCTCTTGGGGCTACACCTTC. This sequence encodes CSVEEPSWGYTF.